One and the same sample provided the 25 T cell receptor beta chains below, sequenced in a study of T cell responses to AZD1222 COVID-19 vaccine. TCRdb's table, derived via immunoSEQ multiplex PCR, lists solely in-frame clones and lacks some. The data hold roughly 150,000 clones, with more than 75% observed a single time. The source was peripheral blood, collected on day 0 of AZD1222 vaccination. The receptors originated from an adult in good health.

This chain joins TRBV7-2 and TRBJ1-1; D ambiguous. The CDR3 runs to 13 residues. The germline V and J ends were trimmed by 6 bases and 0 bases, with 8 bases remaining between them. CDR1 is SGHTA, CDR2 FQGNSA, per germline. The CDR3 region has the DNA TGTGCCAGCAGGGGAACAGTGAACACTGAAGCTTTCTTT. Protein product: CASRGTVNTEAFF.

This chain joins TRBV7-9 and TRBJ1-6, with D possibly being TRBD1 (6 bases). The germline V gene encodes CDR1 SEHNR and CDR2 FQNEAQ (reference sequence). Trimming stripped 5 bases from V and 7 bases from J, with 15 bases between. The CDR3 spans 15 residues. CDR3 sequence reads: CASSLTGRVNSPLHF. The CDR3 DNA follows: TGTGCCAGCAGCCTGACAGGAAGGGTCAATTCACCCCTCCACTTT.

This rearrangement joins TRBV9 to TRBJ2-1, with D unresolved. CDR3 length: 15 amino acids. Trimming removed 4 bases from V and 0 bases from J, with 11 bases in between. From germline, CDR1 is SGDLS and CDR2 YYNGEE. CDR3 in DNA: TGTGCCAGCAGCCCTGACCGATACTCCTACAATGAGCAGTTCTTC. It yields the protein CASSPDRYSYNEQFF.

This chain uses TRBV6-2 or TRBV6-3 with TRBJ1-5, with D unresolved. This CDR3 has 17 residues. From germline, CDR1 is MNHEY and CDR2 SVGEGT. V lost 0 bases and J lost 4, with 16 bases in between. The CDR3 reads CASSYSRLPKSNQPQHF. The CDR3 nucleotides are TGTGCCAGCAGTTACTCGAGACTGCCGAAGAGTAATCAGCCCCAGCATTTT.

This chain's CDR3 is CASSLEGNTGELFF. DNA of the CDR3: TGTGCCAGCAGCTTAGAAGGGAACACCGGGGAGCTGTTTTTT. V gene TRBV7-6 combines with J gene TRBJ2-2; no definite D call. The germline V and J ends were trimmed by 1 base and 1 base, with 4 bases remaining between them. From germline, CDR1 is SGHVS and CDR2 FNYEAQ. CDR3 length: 14 amino acids.

CDR3 nucleotide sequence: TGCGCCAGCAGCCAACTGGGAGCCTCTGGAAACACCATATATTTT. It codes for CASSQLGASGNTIYF. The chain employs TRBV4-1 and TRBJ1-3; no definite D call. CDR1 is MGHRA, CDR2 YSYEKL, per germline. The CDR3 has 15 residues. V was shortened by 2 bases and J by 0 bases, with 8 bases between the two germline ends.

The chain has TRBV9 and TRBJ2-7, with D possibly TRBD1 on 7 matching bases. Trimming stripped 4 bases from V and 6 bases from J, with 23 bases between. The CDR3 runs to 16 residues. Germline V gene data show CDR1 as SGDLS and CDR2 as YYNGEE. The CDR3 DNA follows: TGTGCCAGCAGCCCGGGGGCAGGGGGAGGTCTAAGCGAGCAGTACTTC. This gives the protein CASSPGAGGGLSEQYF. The full variable domain, with the rest looked up from reference TRBV9 and TRBJ2-7, is DSGVTQTPKHLITATGQRVTLRCSPRSGDLSVYWYQQSLDQGLQFLIQYYNGEERAKGNILERFSAQQFPDLHSELNLSSLELGDSALYFCASSPGAGGGLSEQYFGPGTRLTVT.

This clone was observed a single time. The chain carries TRBV7-7 and TRBJ1-6, with D tentatively TRBD1 (5 bases). The CDR3 is 17 amino acids. CDR1 and CDR2 from the germline V gene are SSHAT and FNYEAQ (reference sequence). Written as DNA, the CDR3 is TGTGCTAGCCAATCGTCCGAGCCGGGGCCCTATAATTCACCCCTCCACTTT. Protein sequence: CASQSSEPGPYNSPLHF.

V is TRBV24-1 and J is TRBJ2-5; 13 bases align to TRBD2. The CDR3 has 16 amino acids. Germline V gene data show CDR1 as KGHDR and CDR2 as SFDVKD. V shed 4 bases and J 6 bases; nucleotides not matched to a gene: 7. The DNA for the CDR3 is TGTGCCACCAGTGAATCCGGGACTAGCGGGACCAAGACCCAGTACTTC. It encodes CATSESGTSGTKTQYF.

In regard to this clone: Other DNA variants within this sample encode the same CDR3. This chain connects TRBV6-5 to TRBJ2-5, with D maybe TRBD1 (5 bases). The V gene's germline CDR1 is MNHEY and CDR2 SVGAGI. This CDR3 has 13 amino acids. The V and J ends lost 0 bases and 5 bases respectively, with 7 bases between them. As DNA, the CDR3 is TGTGCCAGCAGTTACTCGGGGCTCGAGACCCAGTACTTC. It encodes CASSYSGLETQYF.

The genes are TRBV9 and TRBJ1-2, with D maybe TRBD1 (6 bases). V was pared by 4 bases and J by 2 bases, with 18 bases between. The CDR3 runs 16 residues. Germline CDR1 and CDR2: SGDLS and YYNGEE. In DNA form, the CDR3 reads TGTGCCAGCAGCTCCCCGACAGGAACTCTAAACTATGGCTACACCTTC. This codes for CASSSPTGTLNYGYTF.

The CDR3 DNA follows: TGCAGTGCTAGTGACAGGGGGGGCTATGGCTACACCTTC. This encodes CSASDRGGYGYTF. This chain connects TRBV20-1 to TRBJ1-2, with TRBD1 matching 9 bases. The germline gives CDR1 DFQATT, CDR2 SNEGSKA (reference sequence). V dropped 3 bases and J dropped 4; count of bases not matched to a gene: 3. The CDR3 contains 13 residues.

This chain links TRBV15 with TRBJ2-1; TRBD2 agrees at 13 bases. CDR3 length equals 15 residues. CDR1 is LNHNV and CDR2 is YYDKDF in the germline V gene (reference sequence). Trimming removed 3 bases from V and 4 bases from J; junction bases left unmatched: 0. CDR3 in amino acids: CATSRGLAGYNEQFF. The CDR3, as DNA: TGTGCCACCAGCAGGGGACTAGCGGGGTACAATGAGCAGTTCTTC.

The chain couples TRBV11-1 to TRBJ1-2; a weak D match, TRBD1 (5 bases). The CDR3 totals 13 residues. V gave up 5 bases and J gave up 8 bases, with 15 bases separating them. In germline, CDR1 is SGHAT, CDR2 FQDESV (reference sequence). Written as DNA, the CDR3 is TGTGCCAGCAGCCACCGCACCCGGGGCGGCTACACCTTC. Protein: CASSHRTRGGYTF.

This clone came up a few times. The chain is built from TRBV28 and TRBJ2-7; 9 bases are shared with TRBD1. V trimming: 5 bases; J trimming: 4 bases; junction bases outside the gene matches: 12. The CDR3 contains 16 residues. The germline CDR1 and CDR2 sequences are MDHEN and SYDVKM. This CDR3 reads CASSRLGQGNRYEQYF. CDR3 nucleotides: TGTGCCAGCAGTCGGCTCGGACAGGGGAATCGGTACGAGCAGTACTTC.

CDR3 coding DNA: TGTGCCGCGAAGGCTGGGGCCAACGTCCTGACTTTC. It specifies CAAKAGANVLTF. This chain connects TRBV19 to TRBJ2-6; D not resolved. In germline, CDR1 is LNHDA, CDR2 SQIVND (reference sequence). The V end lost 11 bases, the J end lost 2 bases, and 7 bases lay between the germline ends. The CDR3 sequence is 12 residues long.

This chain's CDR3 is CASSILLGRALSGNTIYF. As DNA, the CDR3 is TGTGCCAGTAGTATACTGCTCGGGAGGGCACTCTCTGGAAACACCATATATTTT. The chain employs TRBV19 and TRBJ1-3; D ambiguous. CDR3 length: 18 residues. V shed 2 bases and J shed 0 bases, with 17 bases lying between them. Germline-derived CDR1 and CDR2 are LNHDA and SQIVND (reference sequence).

The CDR3, as DNA: TGTGCCAGCAGGACAGTTTCAGATACGCAGTATTTT. Translating it yields CASRTVSDTQYF. V is TRBV11-2 and J is TRBJ2-3; a possible D gene is TRBD1 (5 bases). The CDR3 has 12 amino acids. Trimming stripped 6 bases from V and 4 bases from J, with 8 bases between. Germline V gene lookup returns CDR1 SGHAT and CDR2 FQNNGV. Combining the CDR3 with reference TRBV11-2 and TRBJ2-3 gives the whole variable domain EAGVAQSPRYKIIEKRQSVAFWCNPISGHATLYWYQQILGQGPKLLIQFQNNGVVDDSQLPKDRFSAERLKGVDSTLKIQPAKLEDSAVYLCASRTVSDTQYFGPGTRLTVL.

The J gene is TRBJ2-4, the V gene TRBV7-9, with D perhaps given as TRBD1 or TRBD2 (6 bases each). This CDR3 has 15 amino acids. The germline V gene has CDR1 SEHNR and CDR2 FQNEAQ (reference sequence). Trimming left V 1 base short and J 3 bases short, with 10 bases between. CDR3 bases: TGTGCCAGCAGCTTAGTCGGGGGCGACAAAAACATTCAGTACTTC. This translates into CASSLVGGDKNIQYF.

The rearrangement links TRBV7-2 to TRBJ2-7, with TRBD2 identical over 13 bases. The CDR3 covers 16 residues. Germline lookup yields CDR1 SGHTA and CDR2 FQGNSA. J gave up 3 bases and V 5 bases, and 7 bases lay outside the gene matches. The chain's CDR3 is CASSVQGTSGNYEQYF. The CDR3 DNA sequence: TGTGCCAGCAGCGTGCAAGGGACTAGCGGGAACTACGAGCAGTACTTC.

The V and J genes are TRBV2 and TRBJ1-3, with TRBD1 matching 7 bases. Germline V CDR1 and CDR2: SNHLY, FYNNEI. J gave up 3 bases and V 1 base, and 6 bases lay outside the gene matches. The CDR3 contains 16 residues. CDR3: CASSEEAGGFGNTIYF. The CDR3 region has the DNA TGTGCCAGCAGTGAAGAGGCAGGGGGATTTGGAAACACCATATATTTT.

This chain uses TRBV7-6 with TRBJ2-7; TRBD2 matches at 7 bases. CDR3 length: 15 amino acids. V gave up 5 bases and J gave up 4 bases; unmatched junction bases: 11. Germline V gene lookup returns CDR1 SGHVS and CDR2 FNYEAQ. CDR3 bases: TGTGCCAGCAGCGCAAGCGGGGAGATGAGGTACGAGCAGTACTTC. Translation gives CASSASGEMRYEQYF.

This clone was picked up one time. This sequence joins TRBV6-5 and TRBJ1-6; 10 bases align to TRBD1. Germline loops: CDR1 MNHEY, CDR2 SVGAGI. The V and J ends lost 4 bases and 7 bases, in that order; junction bases with no gene match: 4. CDR3 length equals 15 residues. The CDR3 loop reads CASSFDRGQNSPLHF. CDR3 nucleotide sequence: TGTGCCAGCAGTTTCGACAGGGGGCAAAATTCACCCCTCCACTTT.

This chain uses TRBV5-4 with TRBJ2-6; perhaps D is TRBD1 or TRBD2 (5 bases each). CDR1 SGHNT and CDR2 YYREEE come from the germline V gene (reference sequence). The CDR3 is made up of 15 amino acids. Trimming shortened V by 5 bases and J by 8 bases, and 17 bases separated the two germline ends. CDR3 coding DNA: TGTGCCAGCAGTCGCCCCGGGACGAGGACCAACGTCCTGACTTTC. This codes for CASSRPGTRTNVLTF. The complete variable domain, with remaining parts taken from reference TRBV5-4 and TRBJ2-6, reads ETGVTQSPTHLIKTRGQQVTLRCSSQSGHNTVSWYQQALGQGPQFIFQYYREEENGRGNFPPRFSGLQFPNYSSELNVNALELDDSALYLCASSRPGTRTNVLTFGAGSRLTVL.

The chain joins TRBV18 to TRBJ1-1, with D unclear. The CDR3 runs to 12 residues. Trimming left V 5 bases short and J 3 bases short, with 7 bases between. CDR1 KGHSH and CDR2 LQKENI come from the germline V gene. CDR3 coding DNA: TGTGCCAGCTCATACGGGGACACTGAAGCTTTCTTT. This encodes CASSYGDTEAFF.